These 24 T cell receptor beta chains originate from one sample sequenced in a study of cytomegalovirus exposure and HLA in healthy donors. PCR was performed using 60 Vbeta and 13 Jbeta primers. Assay used: immunoSEQ multiplex PCR; TCRdb lists only in-frame clones, some missing. The sample holds over 100,000 clones, 70% to 85% seen once. The sequencing input was PBMCs. All receptors derive from a female donor in good health and CMV-seronegative.

The sample holds a few counts of this clone. The chain carries TRBV4-1 and TRBJ2-5; D gene unclear. The CDR3 loop spans 16 amino acids. With 0 bases removed from V and 1 base from J, the gap between germline ends came to 12 bases. The germline CDR1 and CDR2 sequences are MGHRA and YSYEKL. CDR3 nucleotide sequence: TGCGCCAGCAGCCAAGAATTCCCACAGCCCCAAGAGACCCAGTACTTC. Protein: CASSQEFPQPQETQYF.

A few counts support this clone. The CDR3 loop is CASSPDQGIYGYTF. In nucleotides, the CDR3 is TGCGCCAGCAGCCCGGACCAGGGGATCTATGGCTACACCTTC. This chain uses TRBV4-3 with TRBJ1-2; perhaps TRBD1 as D (6 bases). The CDR3 is made up of 14 amino acids. V was trimmed by 4 bases and J by 4 bases, leaving 13 bases between them. Germline V CDR1 and CDR2: LGHNA, YSLEER.

The chain links TRBV6-1 to TRBJ2-1; D is perhaps TRBD1 (6 bases). V was shortened by 1 base and J by 9 bases, with 10 bases between the two germline ends. CDR1 MNHNS and CDR2 SASEGT come from the germline V gene. The CDR3 is 13 residues long. Here the CDR3 reads CASSEGQALEQFF. The CDR3 DNA reads as TGTGCCAGCAGTGAAGGACAGGCTCTTGAGCAGTTCTTC.

The chain has TRBV5-1 and TRBJ2-2, with a tentative D call TRBD1 (5 bases). The CDR3 runs 15 residues. Trimming removed 0 bases from V and 0 bases from J, with 6 bases in between. The germline CDR1 and CDR2 sequences are SGHRS and YFSETQ. The CDR3 here is CASSLGQTNTGELFF. For the CDR3, the DNA is TGCGCCAGCAGCTTGGGACAGACGAACACCGGGGAGCTGTTTTTT.

There are a few counts of this clone. The chain joins TRBV7-8 to TRBJ1-1; D might be TRBD1 (6 bases). Per germline, CDR1 SGHVS and CDR2 FQNEAQ. CDR3 length equals 12 residues. V lost 5 bases and J lost 4, with 8 bases in between. Written as DNA, the CDR3 is TGTGCCAGCAGCACCAGGGGCACTGAAGCTTTCTTT. Translating it yields CASSTRGTEAFF.

The rearrangement joins TRBV7-2 to TRBJ1-4, with a tentative D call TRBD1 (6 bases). Germline-derived CDR1 and CDR2 are SGHTA and FQGNSA. Between the trimmed V and J ends, which lost 6 bases and 5 bases, there was a span of 13 bases. The CDR3 is made up of 14 amino acids. The CDR3 nucleotides are TGTGCCAGCAGATATCAGGGGACAAATGAAAAACTGTTTTTT. As protein: CASRYQGTNEKLFF.

This clone was observed a handful of times. V and J are TRBV6-4 and TRBJ1-2, with D possibly matching TRBD1 (6 bases). Germline-derived CDR1 and CDR2 are MRHNA and SNTAGT. Trimming left V 2 bases short and J 5 bases short, with 9 bases between. The CDR3 spans 13 residues. DNA for the CDR3: TGTGCCAGCAGTGACGGCAGGGGTTATGGCTACACCTTC. Amino acid sequence: CASSDGRGYGYTF.

CDR3 nucleotides: TGTGCCAGCAGCGACGGACTAGCGGGAGATGACGAGCAGTACTTC. Its protein product is CASSDGLAGDDEQYF. V usage is TRBV9 and J usage is TRBJ2-7; 13 bases are a match to TRBD2. The CDR3 consists of 15 residues. V was clipped by 3 bases and J by 5 bases; unmatched bases: 5. Per the germline V gene, CDR1 is SGDLS and CDR2 is YYNGEE. Using reference TRBV9 and TRBJ2-7 for the parts outside the CDR3, the full variable domain is DSGVTQTPKHLITATGQRVTLRCSPRSGDLSVYWYQQSLDQGLQFLIQYYNGEERAKGNILERFSAQQFPDLHSELNLSSLELGDSALYFCASSDGLAGDDEQYFGPGTRLTVT.

The chain is built from TRBV7-2 and TRBJ2-7; no definite D call. This CDR3 region has 15 residues. CDR1 is SGHTA, CDR2 FQGNSA, per germline. V lost 1 base to trimming and J lost 7 bases, with 17 bases between them. Written as DNA, the CDR3 is TGTGCCAGCAGCTTAGATCAAACATCAACCAGGGAGCAGTACTTC. Protein product: CASSLDQTSTREQYF.

This clone was observed a handful of times. The rearrangement links TRBV23-1 to TRBJ2-7; no clear D. TRBV23-1 is reported as an ORF; its role is uncertain. Trimming left V 2 bases short and J 12 bases short, with 8 bases between. CDR3 length: 10 amino acids. The CDR3 sequence: CASSQPTGYF. The CDR3 nucleotides are TGCGCCAGCAGTCAACCCACGGGGTACTTC.

CDR3 protein: CASSLKGLAGDYEQYF. CDR3 DNA: TGTGCCAGCAGTTTAAAGGGACTAGCGGGGGACTACGAGCAGTACTTC. This chain joins TRBV27 and TRBJ2-7, with 14 bases aligning to TRBD2. The length of the CDR3 is 16 residues. Germline assignment: CDR1 MNHEY and CDR2 SMNVEV (reference sequence). V trimming: 2 bases; J trimming: 3 bases; junction bases outside the gene matches: 3.

The chain uses TRBV4-3 and TRBJ2-7, with D possibly TRBD2 on 6 matching bases. CDR1 and CDR2 (germline): LGHNA, YSLEER. This CDR3 spans 17 amino acids. V was pared by 1 base and J by 0 bases, with 16 bases between. The CDR3 reads CASSQASGLRSSYEQYF. CDR3 nucleotide sequence: TGCGCCAGCAGCCAAGCTTCGGGACTCCGGAGCTCCTACGAGCAGTACTTC.

The chain joins TRBV27 to TRBJ1-2; D perhaps matches TRBD1 (5 bases). V lost 2 bases and J 8 bases, leaving 15 bases between the germline ends. There are 14 residues in the CDR3. Germline CDR1 reads MNHEY; CDR2 reads SMNVEV (reference sequence). The CDR3 region has the DNA TGTGCCAGCAGTTTAGTCCCCGCAGGGCGCGGCTACACCTTC. Amino acids: CASSLVPAGRGYTF.

Only one count was recorded for this clone. The chain combines TRBV5-1 with TRBJ1-1; 11 positions match TRBD1. Germline CDR1 and CDR2: SGHRS and YFSETQ. The V segment lost 4 bases and the J segment 5 bases; nucleotides outside the gene matches: 10. The CDR3 length is 16 residues. The CDR3 sequence is CASSGGTGGGWTEAFF. The CDR3 DNA follows: TGCGCCAGCAGCGGGGGGACAGGGGGTGGCTGGACTGAAGCTTTCTTT.

This chain uses TRBV27 with TRBJ2-7; 7 bases agree with TRBD2. The CDR3 consists of 11 residues. Trimming cost V 11 bases and J 0 bases; bases outside gene matches: 1. CDR1 is MNHEY and CDR2 is SMNVEV in the germline V gene (reference sequence). As DNA, the CDR3 is TGTGCCTGCGGGAGCTCCTACGAGCAGTACTTC. It yields the protein CACGSSYEQYF.

The rearrangement joins TRBV5-1 to TRBJ1-1; 10 nucleotides agree with TRBD1. Germline CDR1 is SGHRS and CDR2 is YFSETQ. After removal of 3 bases from V and 4 bases from J, the junction contained 3 bases not matched to a gene. This CDR3 is 14 amino acids long. The CDR3 nucleotides are TGCGCCAGCAGCTCCGGGACAGGGGCCACTGAAGCTTTCTTT. Translating gives CASSSGTGATEAFF.

This clone was recorded once. This chain uses TRBV30 with TRBJ2-5; D ambiguous. There are 12 residues in the CDR3. V lost 2 bases and J lost 5, with 9 bases in between. CDR1 is GTSNPN, CDR2 SVGIG, per germline (reference sequence). Here the CDR3 DNA reads TGTGCCTGGAGTTTAACGAGGGAGACCCAGTACTTC. This gives the protein CAWSLTRETQYF.

The chain employs TRBV28 and TRBJ2-2; D not certain. V lost 1 base and J lost 1, with 10 bases in between. The CDR3 has 16 residues. Per germline, CDR1 MDHEN and CDR2 SYDVKM. CDR3 protein: CASSLSFPGNTGELFF. CDR3 sequence (DNA): TGTGCCAGCAGTTTATCGTTCCCGGGGAACACCGGGGAGCTGTTTTTT.

The sample holds one count of this clone. This chain uses TRBV2 with TRBJ1-5; D is possibly TRBD1 (6 bases). Per the germline V gene, CDR1 is SNHLY and CDR2 is FYNNEI. Trimming shortened V by 4 bases and J by 6 bases, and 13 bases separated the two germline ends. This CDR3 has 14 amino acids. The DNA for the CDR3 is TGTGCCAGCAGTGGGCGGACAGTCTCTCAGCCCCAGCATTTT. This codes for CASSGRTVSQPQHF. The entire variable domain, with the rest obtained from reference TRBV2 and TRBJ1-5, is as follows: EPEVTQTPSHQVTQMGQEVILRCVPISNHLYFYWYRQILGQKVEFLVSFYNNEISEKSEIFDDQFSVERPDGSNFTLKIRSTKLEDSAMYFCASSGRTVSQPQHFGDGTRLSIL.

The V gene is TRBV5-1, the J gene TRBJ2-1; 7 bases are shared with TRBD2. Germline lookup yields CDR1 SGHRS and CDR2 YFSETQ. Trimming cost V 2 bases and J 5 bases; bases outside gene matches: 4. CDR3 length: 14 residues. Here the CDR3 DNA reads TGCGCCAGCAGCTTTTCAGCGGGGCACAATGAGCAGTTCTTC. Protein sequence: CASSFSAGHNEQFF.

The gene calls are TRBV11-2 and TRBJ1-2, with 7 bases fitting TRBD1. CDR3 length: 15 residues. The V and J ends lost 2 bases and 2 bases, in that order; junction bases with no gene match: 5. Germline CDR1 reads SGHAT; CDR2 reads FQNNGV. CDR3 loop: CASSLNRGTNYGYTF. The CDR3 bases are TGTGCCAGCAGCTTAAACAGGGGTACCAACTATGGCTACACCTTC.

The chain employs TRBV5-4 and TRBJ2-5, with D perhaps matching TRBD2 (5 bases). The J call may not be correct, given that the DNA end is closer to TRBJ2-7. CDR1 SGHNT and CDR2 YYREEE come from the germline V gene (reference sequence). This CDR3 is built from 12 residues. Written as DNA, the CDR3 is TGTGCCAGCAGCTCTCCTGGAGGCGAGCAGTACTTC. It yields the protein CASSSPGGEQYF.

Turning to this clone: Additional DNA sequences in this sample encode the identical CDR3. The chain carries TRBV4-2 and TRBJ2-7; the D is unclear. The germline V and J ends were trimmed by 3 bases and 1 base, with 7 bases remaining between them. Germline CDR1 reads LGHNA; CDR2 reads YNFKEQ. The CDR3 sequence is 13 residues long. The chain's CDR3 is CASSQAPSYEQYF. The CDR3 DNA is TGTGCCAGCAGCCAGGCCCCTTCCTACGAGCAGTACTTC.

V and J are TRBV28 and TRBJ2-3; 7 bases are a match to TRBD2. This CDR3 has 14 residues. The junction had 6 bases not matched to a gene; V was cut back by 7 bases and J by 2 bases. From germline, CDR1 is MDHEN and CDR2 SYDVKM. DNA for the CDR3: TGTGCCAGCAACCAGGCGGGGGACACAGATACGCAGTATTTT. It yields the protein CASNQAGDTDTQYF.